The source of this T cell receptor beta chain is a study of blood T cell repertoires in COVID-19. In the study overall: The United States, Italy and Spain were the sources of the acute and convalescent COVID-19 samples.

Per the germline V gene, CDR1 is MRHNA and CDR2 is SNTAGT. V gave up 5 bases and J gave up 6 bases; unmatched junction bases: 1. The CDR3 extends over 13 amino acids. Data came from immunoSEQ multiplex PCR; TCRdb stores just in-frame clones and leaves some out. The sample gives about 46,000 clones, roughly 86% of which show up once; approximately 3% is in the top ten. This TCR was recovered from a woman aged 45-60 years who had recovered from COVID-19. The specimen was PBMCs or T cells enriched from blood (not recorded which). The chain combines TRBV6-4 with TRBJ1-6, with 7 bases aligning to TRBD1. CDR3 coding DNA: TGTGCCAGCAGTCGACAGGGTAATTCACCCCTCCACTTT. Translated, it gives CASSRQGNSPLHF.